The rows below give T cell receptor beta chains drawn from one sample of a study of technical replicates of blood from several donors. Using immunoSEQ multiplex PCR, the repertoire was profiled, and TCRdb retains in-frame clones only, with some absent. This table holds roughly 69,000 clones, 95% to 97% found once. Sequenced material: T cells isolated from PBMCs. The receptor source for this set is a human donor in good health. Both conserved end residues are part of each CDR3.

V: TRBV11-3
J: TRBJ1-2
length: 16
CDR3: CASSSGPGTGRGGYTF

V: TRBV5-1
J: TRBJ1-1
length: 13
CDR3: CASSIGTDTEAFF

V: TRBV2
J: TRBJ2-2
length: 16
CDR3: CASSGSPGGSPGELFF

V: TRBV7-9
J: TRBJ2-1
length: 14
CDR3: CASSFRDSVYEQFF

V: TRBV19
J: TRBJ2-1
length: 15
CDR3: CASSIFSGTPGEQFF

V: TRBV6-1
J: TRBJ1-3
length: 12
CDR3: CASTTSGNTIYF

V: TRBV7-9
J: TRBJ2-5
length: 13
CDR3: CAGGLENQETQYF

V: TRBV28
J: TRBJ2-7
length: 14
CDR3: CASRLTDSSYEQYF

V: TRBV28
J: TRBJ2-1
length: 13
CDR3: CAISTGFDNEQFF

V: TRBV9
J: TRBJ2-3
length: 15
CDR3: CASSVAADYTDTQYF

V: TRBV30
J: TRBJ1-3
length: 14
CDR3: CAWSPLGQVNTIYF

V: TRBV18
J: TRBJ2-7
length: 14
CDR3: CASSPRTGSYEQYF

V: TRBV6-5
J: TRBJ1-1
length: 14
CDR3: CASSLAREVTEAFF

V: TRBV19
J: TRBJ1-5
length: 15
CDR3: CASSPLGGVSQPQHF

V: TRBV28
J: TRBJ1-2
length: 14
CDR3: CASTPQGGTVGYTF

V: TRBV5-1
J: TRBJ2-1
length: 16
CDR3: CASSLLAGGSYNEQFF

V: TRBV29-1
J: TRBJ2-1
length: 14
CDR3: CSVEAGGSYNEQFF

V: TRBV9
J: TRBJ2-7
length: 16
CDR3: CASSVGDMGLSTEQYF

V: TRBV29-1
J: TRBJ2-1
length: 14
CDR3: CSASGASSYNEQFF

V: TRBV9
J: TRBJ1-1
length: 17
CDR3: CASSDSPQGALNTEAFF

V: TRBV28
J: TRBJ1-5
length: 14
CDR3: CASRQGQANQPQHF

V: TRBV6-5
J: TRBJ2-2
length: 14
CDR3: CASSYVEGSWELFF

V: TRBV30
J: TRBJ2-2
length: 14
CDR3: CAWSLGSGLGELFF

V: TRBV4-1
J: TRBJ2-5
length: 19
CDR3: CASSQDPSTSGISEETQYF

V: TRBV19
J: TRBJ1-1
length: 15
CDR3: CASSIVVTASTEAFF

V: TRBV5-6
J: TRBJ2-7
length: 14
CDR3: CASSLPGQGNEQYF

V: TRBV6-5
J: TRBJ2-1
length: 14
CDR3: CASSWGTGYREQFF

V: TRBV6-1
J: TRBJ1-2
length: 11
CDR3: CASYWTGGQTF

V: TRBV4-2
J: TRBJ2-1
length: 16
CDR3: CASSQVSGKLYNEQFF

V: TRBV5-4
J: TRBJ2-5
length: 16
CDR3: CASSLAVGPAEETQYF

V: TRBV4-3
J: TRBJ2-7
length: 15
CDR3: CASSQELPSSYEQYF

V: TRBV29-1
J: TRBJ1-3
length: 14
CDR3: CSVEAQGADLTIYF

V: TRBV9
J: TRBJ2-3
length: 15
CDR3: CASSVEDVGADTQYF

V: TRBV18
J: TRBJ1-1
length: 15
CDR3: CASSPPTGANTEAFF

V: TRBV10-1
J: TRBJ1-1
length: 13
CDR3: CASSVTGAPEAFF

V: TRBV6-5
J: TRBJ2-3
length: 13
CDR3: CASRPGLADTQYF

V: TRBV7-2
J: TRBJ2-7
length: 15
CDR3: CASSLIWTETYEQYF

V: TRBV9
J: TRBJ2-7
length: 14
CDR3: CASSVGDRGYEQYF

V: TRBV29-1
J: TRBJ2-7
length: 14
CDR3: CSVAGTGEAYEQYF

V: TRBV10-3
J: TRBJ2-7
length: 13
CDR3: CAISFSRSYEQYF

V: TRBV14
J: TRBJ2-1
length: 18
CDR3: CASSQERFGTSRSFEQFF

V: TRBV29-1
J: TRBJ1-2
length: 13
CDR3: CSAGLGQGYGYTF

V: TRBV10-3
J: TRBJ2-1
length: 14
CDR3: CAASAGLEVDEQFF

V: TRBV7-7
J: TRBJ2-2
length: 15
CDR3: CASSLSGPNTGELFF

V: TRBV4-3
J: TRBJ2-3
length: 18
CDR3: CASSQDSSGSSYADTQYF

V: TRBV5-1
J: TRBJ2-3
length: 15
CDR3: CASSLVTGGTDTQYF

V: TRBV11-1
J: TRBJ2-7
length: 15
CDR3: CASSLAGQGGYEQYF

V: TRBV25-1
J: TRBJ2-5
length: 15
CDR3: CASSDYGIYQETQYF